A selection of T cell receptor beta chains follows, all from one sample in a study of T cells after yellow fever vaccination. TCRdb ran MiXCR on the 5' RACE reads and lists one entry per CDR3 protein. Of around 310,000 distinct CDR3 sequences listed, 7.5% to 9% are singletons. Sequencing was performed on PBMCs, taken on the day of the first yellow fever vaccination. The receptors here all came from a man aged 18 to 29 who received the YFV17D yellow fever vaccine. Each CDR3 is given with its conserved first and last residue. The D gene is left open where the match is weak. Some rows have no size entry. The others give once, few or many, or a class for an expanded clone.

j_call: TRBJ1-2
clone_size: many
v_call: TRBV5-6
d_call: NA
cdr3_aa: CASSSNRDYGYTF
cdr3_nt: TGTGCCAGCAGCTCCAACAGAGACTATGGCTACACCTTC

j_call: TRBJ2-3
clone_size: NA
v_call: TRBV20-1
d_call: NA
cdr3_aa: CSAPASETTTDTQYF
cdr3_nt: TGCAGTGCGCCTGCTAGCGAGACGACCACAGATACGCAGTATTTT

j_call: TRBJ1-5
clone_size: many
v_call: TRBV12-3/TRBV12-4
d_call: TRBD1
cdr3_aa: CASNGGGPSNQPQHF
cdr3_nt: TGTGCCAGCAATGGAGGGGGCCCAAGCAATCAGCCCCAGCATTTT

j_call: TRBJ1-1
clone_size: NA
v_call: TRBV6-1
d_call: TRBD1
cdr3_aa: CASSEAPTGGTEAFF
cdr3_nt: TGTGCCAGCAGTGAAGCCCCCACAGGGGGCACTGAAGCTTTCTTT

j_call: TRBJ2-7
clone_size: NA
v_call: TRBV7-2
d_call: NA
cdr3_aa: CASSPSGLRAYEQYF
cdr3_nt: TGTGCCAGCAGTCCATCGGGGCTCCGAGCCTACGAGCAGTACTTC

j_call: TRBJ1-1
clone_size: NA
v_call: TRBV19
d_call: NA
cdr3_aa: CASSPGSVTEAFF
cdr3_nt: TGTGCCAGTAGTCCAGGGTCGGTCACTGAAGCTTTCTTT

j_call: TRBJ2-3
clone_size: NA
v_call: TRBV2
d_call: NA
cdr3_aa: CASKWMDTQYF
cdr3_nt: TGTGCCAGCAAGTGGATGGATACGCAGTATTTT

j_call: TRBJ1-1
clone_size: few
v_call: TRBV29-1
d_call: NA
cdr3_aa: CSVEAQGWDTEAFF
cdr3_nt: TGCAGCGTTGAGGCACAGGGATGGGACACTGAAGCTTTCTTT

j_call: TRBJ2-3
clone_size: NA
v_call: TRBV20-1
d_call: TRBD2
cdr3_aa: CSASAGGSTDTQYF
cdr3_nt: TGCAGTGCTAGTGCGGGGGGGAGCACAGATACGCAGTATTTT

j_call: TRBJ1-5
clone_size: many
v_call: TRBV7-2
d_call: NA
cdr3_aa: CASSLVPNSNQPQHF
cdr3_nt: TGTGCCAGCAGCTTAGTACCGAATAGCAATCAGCCCCAGCATTTT

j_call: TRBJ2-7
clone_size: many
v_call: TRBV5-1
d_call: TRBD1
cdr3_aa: CASSRTGGLGDEQYF
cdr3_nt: TGCGCCAGCAGCAGAACAGGGGGCTTGGGGGACGAGCAGTACTTC

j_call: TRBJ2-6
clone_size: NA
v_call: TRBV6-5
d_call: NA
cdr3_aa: CASSYDGTGANVLTF
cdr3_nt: TGTGCCAGCAGTTACGACGGGACGGGGGCCAACGTCCTGACTTTC

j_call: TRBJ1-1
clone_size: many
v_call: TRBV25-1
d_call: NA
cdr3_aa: CASSEYRQNTEAFF
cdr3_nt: TGTGCCAGCAGTGAATATAGACAGAACACTGAAGCTTTCTTT

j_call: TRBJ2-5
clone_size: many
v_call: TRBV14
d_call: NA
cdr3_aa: CASSQEGRLARLWETQYF
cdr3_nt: TGTGCCAGCAGCCAAGAAGGTCGGCTAGCGCGGCTGTGGGAGACCCAGTACTTC

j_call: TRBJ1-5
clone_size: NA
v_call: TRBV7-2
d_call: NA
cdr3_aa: CASSPGGFVQPQHF
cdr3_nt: TGTGCCAGCAGCCCTGGGGGGTTCGTTCAGCCCCAGCATTTT

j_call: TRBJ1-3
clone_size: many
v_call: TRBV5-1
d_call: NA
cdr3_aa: CASSLATASGNTIYF
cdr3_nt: TGCGCCAGCAGCTTGGCCACAGCTTCTGGAAACACCATATATTTT

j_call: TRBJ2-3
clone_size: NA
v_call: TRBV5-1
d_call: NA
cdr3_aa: CASSSQGGTSTDTQYF
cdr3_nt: TGCGCCAGCAGCTCACAAGGAGGCACTAGCACAGATACGCAGTATTTT

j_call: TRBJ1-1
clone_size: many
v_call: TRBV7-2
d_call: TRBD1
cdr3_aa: CASSGRQGENTEAFF
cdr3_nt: TGTGCCAGCAGCGGCCGACAGGGGGAGAACACTGAAGCTTTCTTT

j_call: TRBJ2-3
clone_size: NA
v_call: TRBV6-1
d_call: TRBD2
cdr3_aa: CASSQRGLAGGIDTQYF
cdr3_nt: TGTGCCAGCAGCCAACGGGGCCTAGCGGGGGGGATAGATACGCAGTATTTT

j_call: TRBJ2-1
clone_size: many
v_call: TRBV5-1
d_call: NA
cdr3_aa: CASSLAGTYNEQFF
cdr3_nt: TGCGCCAGCAGCTTGGCGGGAACCTACAATGAGCAGTTCTTC

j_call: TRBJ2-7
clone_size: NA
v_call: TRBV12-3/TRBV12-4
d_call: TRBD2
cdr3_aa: CASSTGGAPYEQYF
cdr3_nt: TGTGCCAGCTCCACGGGGGGGGCCCCCTACGAGCAGTACTTC

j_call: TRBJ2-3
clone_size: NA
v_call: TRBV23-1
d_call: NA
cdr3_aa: CASSPRRSGTDTQYF
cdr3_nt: TGCGCCAGCAGTCCCCGGCGTTCCGGGACAGATACGCAGTATTTT

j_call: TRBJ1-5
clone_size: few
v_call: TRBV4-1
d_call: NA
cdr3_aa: CASSERGAGVQPQHF
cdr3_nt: TGCGCCAGCAGCGAAAGGGGGGCCGGGGTCCAGCCCCAGCATTTT

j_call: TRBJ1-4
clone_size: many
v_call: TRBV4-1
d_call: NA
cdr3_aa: CASSQKAPTNEKLFF
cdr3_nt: TGCGCCAGCAGCCAAAAGGCCCCAACTAATGAAAAACTGTTTTTT

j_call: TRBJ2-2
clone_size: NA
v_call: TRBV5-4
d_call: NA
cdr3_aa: CASSLAKGSTGELFF
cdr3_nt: TGTGCCAGCAGCTTGGCCAAGGGGTCCACCGGGGAGCTGTTTTTT

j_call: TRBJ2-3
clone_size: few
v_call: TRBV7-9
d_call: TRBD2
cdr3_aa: CASSPGVAGGITDTQYF
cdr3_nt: TGTGCCAGCAGCCCAGGAGTAGCGGGGGGGATCACAGATACGCAGTATTTT

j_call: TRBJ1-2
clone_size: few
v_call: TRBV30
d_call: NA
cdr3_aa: CAWSVTRGSGYTF
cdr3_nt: TGTGCCTGGAGTGTTACCAGGGGAAGCGGCTACACCTTC

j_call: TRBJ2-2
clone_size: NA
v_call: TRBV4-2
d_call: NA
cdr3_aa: CASSQGLGGNTGELFF
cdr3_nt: TGTGCCAGCAGCCAAGGTTTAGGGGGGAACACCGGGGAGCTGTTTTTT

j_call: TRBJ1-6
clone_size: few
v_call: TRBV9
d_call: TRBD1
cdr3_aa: CASSAGQGALHF
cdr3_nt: TGTGCCAGCAGCGCCGGACAGGGGGCCCTCCACTTT

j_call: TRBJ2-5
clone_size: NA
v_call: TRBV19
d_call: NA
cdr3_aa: CASSRGRVETQYF
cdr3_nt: TGTGCCAGTAGTAGGGGACGTGTAGAGACCCAGTACTTC

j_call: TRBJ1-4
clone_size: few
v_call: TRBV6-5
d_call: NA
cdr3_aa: CASSYSKGGKLFF
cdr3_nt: TGTGCCAGCAGTTACTCGAAAGGAGGAAAACTGTTTTTT

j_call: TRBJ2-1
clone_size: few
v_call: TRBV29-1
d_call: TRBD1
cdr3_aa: CSTGQGANEQFF
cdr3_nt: TGCAGCACCGGACAGGGGGCCAATGAGCAGTTCTTC

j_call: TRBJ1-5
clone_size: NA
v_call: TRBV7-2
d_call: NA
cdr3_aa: CASSLTVGQPQHF
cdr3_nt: TGTGCCAGCAGCTTAACTGTGGGTCAGCCCCAGCATTTT

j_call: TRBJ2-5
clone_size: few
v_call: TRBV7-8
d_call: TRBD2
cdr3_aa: CASSLARLAGVETQYF
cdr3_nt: TGTGCCAGCAGCTTAGCGCGGCTAGCGGGGGTTGAGACCCAGTACTTC

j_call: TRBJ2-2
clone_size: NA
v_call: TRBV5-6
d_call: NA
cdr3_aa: CASSLRVLLTGELFF
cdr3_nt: TGTGCCAGCAGCTTGAGGGTGTTGCTAACCGGGGAGCTGTTTTTT

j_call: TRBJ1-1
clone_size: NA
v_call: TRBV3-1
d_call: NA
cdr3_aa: CASSQEGGRTEAFF
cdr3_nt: TGTGCCAGCAGCCAAGAAGGAGGGCGGACTGAAGCTTTCTTT

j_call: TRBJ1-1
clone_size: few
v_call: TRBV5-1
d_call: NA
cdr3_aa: CASSLGFGGVSTEAFF
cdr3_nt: TGCGCCAGCAGCTTGGGTTTTGGGGGGGTGTCCACTGAAGCTTTCTTT

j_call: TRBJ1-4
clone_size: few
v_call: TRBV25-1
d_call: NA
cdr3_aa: CASSEWYEKLFF
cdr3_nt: TGTGCCAGCAGTGAATGGTACGAAAAACTGTTTTTT

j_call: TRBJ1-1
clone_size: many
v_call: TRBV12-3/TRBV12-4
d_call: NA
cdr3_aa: CASSFRYGTNTEAFF
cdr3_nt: TGTGCCAGCAGTTTCAGATATGGGACGAACACTGAAGCTTTCTTT

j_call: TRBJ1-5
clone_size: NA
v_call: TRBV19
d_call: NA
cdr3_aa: CASSMTAYSNQPQHF
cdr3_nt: TGTGCCAGTAGTATGACGGCGTATAGCAATCAGCCCCAGCATTTT

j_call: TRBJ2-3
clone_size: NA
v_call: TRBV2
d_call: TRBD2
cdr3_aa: CASRGRTSGGAGTDTQYF
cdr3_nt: TGTGCCAGCCGTGGGAGGACTAGCGGGGGGGCCGGGACAGATACGCAGTATTTT

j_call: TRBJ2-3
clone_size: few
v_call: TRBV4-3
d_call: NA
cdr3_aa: CASSQDWRADTQYF
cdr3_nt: TGCGCCAGCAGCCAAGATTGGAGGGCAGATACGCAGTATTTT

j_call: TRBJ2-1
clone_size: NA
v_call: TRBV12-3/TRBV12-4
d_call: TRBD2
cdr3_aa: CASSLPVSGGPLNEQFF
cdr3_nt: TGTGCCAGCAGTTTGCCGGTTTCGGGGGGACCCCTCAATGAGCAGTTCTTC

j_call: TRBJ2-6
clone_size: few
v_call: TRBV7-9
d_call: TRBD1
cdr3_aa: CASSFGQGRSGANVLTF
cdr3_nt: TGTGCCAGCAGCTTCGGACAGGGGCGATCTGGGGCCAACGTCCTGACTTTC

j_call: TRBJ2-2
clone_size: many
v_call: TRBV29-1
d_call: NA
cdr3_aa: CSVLTPNTGELFF
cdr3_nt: TGCAGCGTCCTGACCCCGAACACCGGGGAGCTGTTTTTT

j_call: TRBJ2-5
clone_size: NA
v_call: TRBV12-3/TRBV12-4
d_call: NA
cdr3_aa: CASRGDSKPYQETQYF
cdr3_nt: TGTGCCAGCAGGGGGGACTCGAAGCCGTACCAAGAGACCCAGTACTTC

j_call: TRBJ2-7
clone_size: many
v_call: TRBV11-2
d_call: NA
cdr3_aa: CASSFFIGRAYEQYF
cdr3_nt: TGTGCCAGCAGCTTTTTTATAGGCAGGGCCTACGAGCAGTACTTC

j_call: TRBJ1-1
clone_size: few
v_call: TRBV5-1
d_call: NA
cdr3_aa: CASSLYGAPGAEAFF
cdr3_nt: TGCGCCAGCAGCCTTTACGGGGCCCCTGGGGCTGAAGCTTTCTTT

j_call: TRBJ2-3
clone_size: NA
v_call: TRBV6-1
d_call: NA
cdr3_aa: CASRGGGDTQYF
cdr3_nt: TGTGCCAGCAGGGGGGGCGGAGATACGCAGTATTTT

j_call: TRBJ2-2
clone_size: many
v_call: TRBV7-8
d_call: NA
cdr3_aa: CASSHGMAGELFF
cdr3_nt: TGTGCCAGCAGCCATGGAATGGCAGGGGAGCTGTTTTTT